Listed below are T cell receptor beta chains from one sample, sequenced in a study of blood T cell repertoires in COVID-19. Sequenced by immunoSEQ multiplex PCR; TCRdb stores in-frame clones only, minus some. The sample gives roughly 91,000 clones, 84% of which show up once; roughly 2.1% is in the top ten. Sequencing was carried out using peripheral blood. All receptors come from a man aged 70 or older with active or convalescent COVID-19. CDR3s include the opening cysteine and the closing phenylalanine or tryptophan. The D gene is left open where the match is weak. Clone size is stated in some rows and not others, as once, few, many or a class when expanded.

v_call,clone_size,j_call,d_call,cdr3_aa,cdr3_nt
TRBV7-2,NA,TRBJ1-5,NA,CASSSQGNQPQHF,TGTGCCAGCAGCTCACAGGGAAATCAGCCCCAGCATTTT
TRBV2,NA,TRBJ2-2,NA,CASGGTGELFF,TGTGCCAGTGGGGGGACCGGGGAGCTGTTTTTT
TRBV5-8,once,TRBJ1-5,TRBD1,CASFLRDRDYQPQHF,TGTGCCAGCTTTCTTAGGGACAGGGATTACCAGCCCCAGCATTTT
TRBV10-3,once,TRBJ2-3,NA,CAISESHGRGGTQYF,TGTGCCATCAGTGAGTCGCACGGCAGGGGAGGGACGCAGTATTTT
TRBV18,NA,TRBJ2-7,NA,CASSPRQGDEQYF,TGTGCCAGCTCACCACGGCAGGGCGACGAGCAGTACTTC
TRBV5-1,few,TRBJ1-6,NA,CASSFGQPYNSPLHF,TGCGCCAGCAGCTTCGGACAGCCTTATAATTCACCCCTCCACTTT
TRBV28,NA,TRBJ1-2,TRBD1,CASSLLVEGGGGYTF,TGTGCCAGCAGTTTATTGGTCGAAGGGGGCGGAGGCTACACCTTC
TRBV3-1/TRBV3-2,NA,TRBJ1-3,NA,CASSQWGGGLSSGNTIYF,TGTGCCAGCAGCCAATGGGGTGGGGGCCTCTCCTCTGGAAACACCATATATTTT
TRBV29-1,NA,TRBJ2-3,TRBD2,CSVGTSGGSTDTQYF,TGCAGCGTGGGGACTAGCGGGGGTTCCACAGATACGCAGTATTTT
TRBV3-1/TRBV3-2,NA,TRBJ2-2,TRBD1,CASSQGGGGGGELFF,TGTGCCAGCAGCCAAGGAGGGGGCGGAGGCGGGGAGCTGTTTTTT
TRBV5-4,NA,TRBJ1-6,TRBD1,CASSPDRGGNSPLHF,TGTGCCAGCAGCCCGGACAGGGGAGGAAATTCACCCCTCCACTTT
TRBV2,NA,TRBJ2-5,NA,CASSEGGPIQETQYF,TGTGCCAGCAGTGAAGGAGGCCCAATTCAAGAGACCCAGTACTTC
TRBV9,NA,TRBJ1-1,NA,CASSARGNTEAFF,TGTGCCAGCAGTGCCCGGGGTAACACTGAAGCTTTCTTT
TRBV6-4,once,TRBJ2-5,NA,CASSEEVSEKTQYF,TGTGCCAGCAGTGAGGAGGTATCTGAGAAGACCCAGTACTTC
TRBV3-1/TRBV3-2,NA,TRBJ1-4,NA,CASSQQGFGEKLFF,TGTGCCAGCAGCCAACAGGGCTTTGGTGAAAAACTGTTTTTT
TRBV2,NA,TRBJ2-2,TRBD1,CASRGQANTGELFF,TGTGCCAGCAGAGGACAGGCCAACACCGGGGAGCTGTTTTTT
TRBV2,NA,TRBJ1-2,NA,CASSEGAAGSLIYGYTF,TGTGCCAGCAGTGAAGGGGCGGCAGGGTCTCTCATCTATGGCTACACCTTC
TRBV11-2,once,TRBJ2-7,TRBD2,CASSRTSGGATYEQYF,TGTGCCAGCAGCCGGACTAGCGGGGGGGCGACCTACGAGCAGTACTTC
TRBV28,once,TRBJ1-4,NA,CASSTGGREKLFF,TGTGCCAGCAGTACGGGGGGCAGGGAAAAACTGTTTTTT
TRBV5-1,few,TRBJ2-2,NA,CASSLELGGTGELFF,TGCGCCAGCAGCCTGGAATTGGGGGGCACCGGGGAGCTGTTTTTT
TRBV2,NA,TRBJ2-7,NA,CASMVAGAGNEQYF,TGTGCCAGCATGGTAGCAGGGGCCGGCAACGAGCAGTACTTC
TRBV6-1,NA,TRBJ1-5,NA,CASSEMGLYSNQPQHF,TGTGCCAGCAGTGAAATGGGGCTTTATAGCAATCAGCCCCAGCATTTT
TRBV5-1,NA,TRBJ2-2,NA,CASTGGLLNTGELFF,TGCGCCAGCACAGGGGGACTCTTGAACACCGGGGAGCTGTTTTTT
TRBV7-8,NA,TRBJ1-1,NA,CASSLDLREGTEAFF,TGTGCCAGCAGCTTAGACCTTAGGGAGGGCACTGAAGCTTTCTTT
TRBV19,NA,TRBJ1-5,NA,CASSDRISNQPQHF,TGTGCCAGTAGTGACAGGATTAGCAATCAGCCCCAGCATTTT
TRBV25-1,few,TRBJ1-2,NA,CASSEKYRENYGYTF,TGTGCCAGCAGTGAAAAGTACAGGGAAAACTATGGCTACACCTTC
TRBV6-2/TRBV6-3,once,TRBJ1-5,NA,CASSWQGPYSNQPQHF,TGTGCCAGCAGTTGGCAGGGCCCTTATAGCAATCAGCCCCAGCATTTT
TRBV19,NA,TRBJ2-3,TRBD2,CASSMGLATDTQYF,TGTGCCAGTAGTATGGGACTAGCGACAGATACGCAGTATTTT
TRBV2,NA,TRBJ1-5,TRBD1,CATTRDSHQPQHF,TGTGCCACGACACGGGACAGTCATCAGCCCCAGCATTTT
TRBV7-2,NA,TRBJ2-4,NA,CASNKGLAKNIQYF,TGTGCCAGCAACAAGGGACTAGCCAAAAACATTCAGTACTTC
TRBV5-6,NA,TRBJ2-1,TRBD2,CASSLERGLFNNEQFF,TGTGCCAGCAGCTTGGAGCGGGGGTTGTTCAACAATGAGCAGTTCTTC
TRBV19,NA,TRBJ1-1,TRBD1,CASSTNPGQGLNTEAFF,TGTGCCAGTAGCACGAACCCGGGACAGGGCCTGAACACTGAAGCTTTCTTT
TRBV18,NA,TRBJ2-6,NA,CASSPGDGFRGANVLTF,TGTGCCAGCTCACCGGGAGATGGTTTTCGGGGGGCCAACGTCCTGACTTTC
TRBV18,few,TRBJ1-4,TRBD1,CASSWMTGHETNEKLFF,TGTGCCAGCTCATGGATGACAGGGCACGAAACTAATGAAAAACTGTTTTTT
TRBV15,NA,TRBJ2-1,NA,CATSRDGGSFNEQFF,TGTGCCACCAGCAGAGACGGGGGTTCCTTCAATGAGCAGTTCTTC
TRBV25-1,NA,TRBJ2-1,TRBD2,CASSQEGLAAAEQFF,TGTGCCAGCAGTCAAGAGGGACTAGCGGCCGCCGAGCAGTTCTTC
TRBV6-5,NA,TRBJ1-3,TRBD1,CASSYDRGAGNTIYF,TGTGCCAGCAGTTACGACAGGGGGGCGGGAAACACCATATATTTT
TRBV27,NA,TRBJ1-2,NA,CASSGHPNYGYTF,TGTGCCAGCAGTGGACACCCAAACTATGGCTACACCTTC
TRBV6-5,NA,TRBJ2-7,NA,CASSRQGEAEQYF,TGTGCCAGCAGTAGGCAGGGCGAGGCCGAGCAGTACTTC
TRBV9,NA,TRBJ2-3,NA,CASSVVGASTDTQYF,TGTGCCAGCAGCGTAGTGGGGGCTAGCACAGATACGCAGTATTTT
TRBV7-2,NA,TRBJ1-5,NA,CASSSGQLNQPQHF,TGTGCCAGCAGCTCCGGACAGCTCAATCAGCCCCAGCATTTT
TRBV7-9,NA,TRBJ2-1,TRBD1,CASSLAQGRQFF,TGTGCCAGCAGCTTAGCACAGGGGAGACAGTTCTTC
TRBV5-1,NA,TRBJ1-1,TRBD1,CASSLAPQGANTEAFF,TGCGCCAGCAGCTTGGCACCCCAGGGGGCGAACACTGAAGCTTTCTTT
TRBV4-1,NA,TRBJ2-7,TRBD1,CASSQAPGQGTYEQYF,TGCGCCAGCAGCCAAGCCCCGGGACAGGGGACCTACGAGCAGTACTTC
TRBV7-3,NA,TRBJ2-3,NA,CASSLTRSTDTQYF,TGTGCCAGCAGCTTAACGCGGAGCACAGATACGCAGTATTTT
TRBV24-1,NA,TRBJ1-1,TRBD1,CATSERQGQYWAFF,TGTGCCACCAGTGAACGACAGGGTCAGTACTGGGCTTTCTTT
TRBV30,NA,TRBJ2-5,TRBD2,CAWSVSSGAKTQYF,TGTGCCTGGAGTGTGTCTAGCGGGGCAAAGACCCAGTACTTC
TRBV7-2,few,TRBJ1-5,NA,CASSSPSRGFGNQPQHF,TGTGCCAGCAGCTCCCCCTCGCGAGGGTTCGGCAATCAGCCCCAGCATTTT
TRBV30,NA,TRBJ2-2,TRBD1,CAWTGGKSGELFF,TGTGCCTGGACAGGGGGCAAGTCCGGGGAGCTGTTTTTT
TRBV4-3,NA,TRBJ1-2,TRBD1,CASSRDRDDGYTF,TGCGCCAGCAGTCGGGACAGGGATGATGGCTACACCTTC
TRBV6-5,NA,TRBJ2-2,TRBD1,CASSSDRVTGELFF,TGTGCCAGCAGTTCCGACAGGGTAACCGGGGAGCTGTTTTTT
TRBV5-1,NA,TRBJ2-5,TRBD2,CASSYGGGETQYF,TGCGCCAGCAGCTATGGGGGGGGAGAGACCCAGTACTTC
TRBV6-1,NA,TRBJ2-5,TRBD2,CASSALSGGSQETQYF,TGTGCCAGCAGTGCCCTAAGCGGGGGGTCTCAAGAGACCCAGTACTTC
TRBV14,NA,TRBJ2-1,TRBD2,CASSPGTSGGYNEQFF,TGTGCCAGCAGCCCCGGGACTAGCGGGGGTTACAATGAGCAGTTCTTC
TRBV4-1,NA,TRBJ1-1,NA,CASSQGREGDTEAFF,TGCGCCAGCAGCCAAGGGAGGGAGGGGGACACTGAAGCTTTCTTT
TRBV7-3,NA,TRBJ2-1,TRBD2,CASSLGTSFLSREQFF,TGTGCCAGCAGCTTAGGGACTAGCTTTCTATCACGGGAGCAGTTCTTC
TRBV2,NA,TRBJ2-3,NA,CARRVSSTDTQYF,TGTGCCAGGCGTGTTTCTAGCACAGATACGCAGTATTTT